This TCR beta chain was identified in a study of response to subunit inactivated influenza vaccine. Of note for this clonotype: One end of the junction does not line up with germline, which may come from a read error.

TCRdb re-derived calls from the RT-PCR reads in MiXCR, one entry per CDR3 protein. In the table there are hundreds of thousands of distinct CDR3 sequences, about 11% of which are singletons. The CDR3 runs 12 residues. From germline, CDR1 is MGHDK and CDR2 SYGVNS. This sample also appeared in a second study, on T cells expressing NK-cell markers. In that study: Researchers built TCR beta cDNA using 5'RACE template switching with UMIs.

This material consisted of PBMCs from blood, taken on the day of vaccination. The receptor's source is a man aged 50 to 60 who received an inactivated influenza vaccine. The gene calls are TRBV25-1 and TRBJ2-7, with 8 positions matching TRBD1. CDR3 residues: CASSDTGGPPLF. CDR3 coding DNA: TGTGCCAGCAGTGATACAGGGGGACCGCCCTTATTC.